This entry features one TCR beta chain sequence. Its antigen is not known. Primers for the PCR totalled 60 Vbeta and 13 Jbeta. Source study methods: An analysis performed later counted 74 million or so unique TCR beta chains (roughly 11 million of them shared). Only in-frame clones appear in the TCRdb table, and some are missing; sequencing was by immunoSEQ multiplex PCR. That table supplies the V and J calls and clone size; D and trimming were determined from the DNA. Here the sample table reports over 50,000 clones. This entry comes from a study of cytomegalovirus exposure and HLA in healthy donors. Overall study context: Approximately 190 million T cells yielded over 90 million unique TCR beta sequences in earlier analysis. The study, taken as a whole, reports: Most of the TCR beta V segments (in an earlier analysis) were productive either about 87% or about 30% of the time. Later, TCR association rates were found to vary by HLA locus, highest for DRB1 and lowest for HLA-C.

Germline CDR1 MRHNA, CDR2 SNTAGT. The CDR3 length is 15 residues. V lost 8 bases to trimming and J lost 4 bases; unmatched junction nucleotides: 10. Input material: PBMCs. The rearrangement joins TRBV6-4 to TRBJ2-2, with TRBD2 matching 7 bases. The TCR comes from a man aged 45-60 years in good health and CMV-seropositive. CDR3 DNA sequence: TGTGCCAGCTCTCTGGCCGGGACTATCACCGGGGAGCTGTTTTTT. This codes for CASSLAGTITGELFF.